The sequence of this TCR beta chain was determined in a study of response to subunit inactivated influenza vaccine. This clonotype turned up a few times. One entry per CDR3 protein, called by TCRdb with MiXCR from the RT-PCR reads. The data contain about 570,000 distinct CDR3 sequences, about 11% of them seen just once; the ten biggest clones take up approximately 10%. Separately, the same data were catalogued under a study of T cells expressing NK-cell markers. That source adds: Generation of TCR beta cDNA was performed by 5'RACE template switching incorporating UMIs. The study found dominant NKG2C+ clonotypes at about 1.0-8% of CD8+ T cells in roughly six donors.

The source was PBMCs from blood, collected on the day of vaccination. This receptor was obtained from a man in his forties or fifties who received an inactivated influenza vaccine.

The CDR3 nucleotides read TGTGCCAGCAGCAGGACTAGCGGGAGAGGGGGAGAGCAGTACTTC. Protein product: CASSRTSGRGGEQYF. V is TRBV7-6 and J is TRBJ2-7; 13 nucleotides match TRBD2. The CDR3 totals 15 residues. Germline lookup yields CDR1 SGHVS and CDR2 FNYEAQ. With V trimmed by 5 bases and J by 7 bases, 8 bases remained unmatched.